Listed below are T cell receptor beta chains from one sample, sequenced in a study of blood T cells in healthy people across ages. TCRdb independently ran MiXCR on the 5' RACE reads; one entry per CDR3 protein. This sample has more than 800,000 distinct CDR3 sequences, with less than 35% found just once. Sequencing input: blood. These receptors came from a woman older than 75 in good health. CDR3s include the opening cysteine and the closing phenylalanine or tryptophan. Each record gives: V gene, D gene, J gene, clone size, CDR3 length, CDR3 DNA, CDR3 protein. D genes are given only for firm matches. The size field is filled for only some rows; it gives once, few, many or a size class.

V gene: TRBV10-3
D gene: NA
J gene: TRBJ1-5
clone size: many
CDR3 length: 15
CDR3 DNA: TGTGCCATCAGTGAGTCCCGGGTCTCGGATCAGCCCCAGCATTTT
CDR3 protein: CAISESRVSDQPQHF

V gene: TRBV5-1
D gene: TRBD2
J gene: TRBJ2-5
clone size: NA
CDR3 length: 16
CDR3 DNA: TGCGCCAGCAGCTTTAGTGGACTAGCGGGAGAAGAGACCCAGTACTTC
CDR3 protein: CASSFSGLAGEETQYF

V gene: TRBV7-2
D gene: NA
J gene: TRBJ1-2
clone size: many
CDR3 length: 13
CDR3 DNA: TGTGCCAGCAGCCGCAACCCTAACTATGGCTACACCTTC
CDR3 protein: CASSRNPNYGYTF

V gene: TRBV7-8
D gene: NA
J gene: TRBJ2-5
clone size: many
CDR3 length: 15
CDR3 DNA: TGTGCCAGCAGCTTAGTTATGGGGGTCCAAGAGACCCAGTACTTC
CDR3 protein: CASSLVMGVQETQYF

V gene: TRBV5-1
D gene: TRBD1
J gene: TRBJ2-1
clone size: NA
CDR3 length: 16
CDR3 DNA: TGCGCCAGCAGCTTGGCCGGTCAGGGGGCCTACAATGAGCAGTTCTTC
CDR3 protein: CASSLAGQGAYNEQFF

V gene: TRBV30
D gene: TRBD1
J gene: TRBJ2-7
clone size: many
CDR3 length: 15
CDR3 DNA: TGTGCCTGGAGCCATGGGACAGGGGTTGGGAGCGAGCAGTACTTC
CDR3 protein: CAWSHGTGVGSEQYF

V gene: TRBV27
D gene: NA
J gene: TRBJ1-2
clone size: many
CDR3 length: 13
CDR3 DNA: TGTGCCAGCAGTTCCGTTGGTTCCTATGGCTACACCTTC
CDR3 protein: CASSSVGSYGYTF

V gene: TRBV28
D gene: TRBD2
J gene: TRBJ2-1
clone size: many
CDR3 length: 14
CDR3 DNA: TGTGCCAGCAGATTAGCGGGGACACGGAATGAGCAGTTCTTC
CDR3 protein: CASRLAGTRNEQFF

V gene: TRBV4-1
D gene: NA
J gene: TRBJ2-5
clone size: NA
CDR3 length: 15
CDR3 DNA: TGCGCCAGCAGCCAAGATCCTGGCGGGCGAGGGACCCAGTACTTC
CDR3 protein: CASSQDPGGRGTQYF

V gene: TRBV5-1
D gene: NA
J gene: TRBJ2-3
clone size: many
CDR3 length: 13
CDR3 DNA: TGCGCCAGCAGCACCCAACTAGCAGATACGCAGTATTTT
CDR3 protein: CASSTQLADTQYF

V gene: TRBV14
D gene: TRBD2
J gene: TRBJ2-3
clone size: many
CDR3 length: 17
CDR3 DNA: TGTGCCAGCAGCCGGGCCCTAGCGGGCCTTAGCACAGATACGCAGTATTTT
CDR3 protein: CASSRALAGLSTDTQYF

V gene: TRBV19
D gene: TRBD2
J gene: TRBJ2-3
clone size: many
CDR3 length: 16
CDR3 DNA: TGTGCCAGTAGCAGGGCAGGTAGCGGGGGAACAGATACGCAGTATTTT
CDR3 protein: CASSRAGSGGTDTQYF

V gene: TRBV7-2
D gene: TRBD2
J gene: TRBJ2-5
clone size: NA
CDR3 length: 16
CDR3 DNA: TGTGCCAGCAGCACCACTAGCGGGGGGGACGCAGAGACCCAGTACTTC
CDR3 protein: CASSTTSGGDAETQYF

V gene: TRBV7-2
D gene: NA
J gene: TRBJ2-7
clone size: many
CDR3 length: 14
CDR3 DNA: TGTGCCAGCAGCAAAAGCGGGGACAGCTACGAGCAGTACTTC
CDR3 protein: CASSKSGDSYEQYF

V gene: TRBV6-6
D gene: TRBD1
J gene: TRBJ1-1
clone size: NA
CDR3 length: 13
CDR3 DNA: TGTGCCAGCAGTCAAGGACAGGCCACTGAAGCTTTCTTT
CDR3 protein: CASSQGQATEAFF

V gene: TRBV28
D gene: TRBD1
J gene: TRBJ1-1
clone size: NA
CDR3 length: 13
CDR3 DNA: TGTGCCAGCAGTTTATACGGACAGGTCGAAGCTTTCTTT
CDR3 protein: CASSLYGQVEAFF

V gene: TRBV6-5
D gene: TRBD1
J gene: TRBJ2-4
clone size: many
CDR3 length: 13
CDR3 DNA: TGTGCCAGCAGTTCCCTCGACAGGGCCATTCAGTACTTC
CDR3 protein: CASSSLDRAIQYF